The sequence of this TCR beta chain was determined in a study of regulatory T cells in long-lasting Graves disease. V was clipped by 5 bases and J by 4 bases, with 17 bases between them. The CDR3 is 15 amino acids. Germline values: CDR1 SGHTA, CDR2 FQGTGA. Time point in this sample: newly diagnosed GD, antithyroid drugs for less than 3 months. Following extraction of RNA from PBMCs, that RNA was used to make the TCR library. Library construction for TCR beta used iRepertoire HTBI primers and Arm-PCR of CDR3 regions. TCRdb reprocessed the multiplex PCR reads via MiXCR and lists one record per CDR3 protein. Among roughly 410,000 distinct CDR3 sequences, over 12% were seen once, and the ten largest hold roughly 7.7%. The same specimen was also included in a second study, on T cells in Graves' hyperthyroidism and ophthalmopathy.

The chain employs TRBV7-3 and TRBJ1-1; D perhaps matches TRBD1 (6 bases). Material: peripheral blood mononuclear cells (PBMCs), obtained at new diagnosis, from a patient treated with antithyroid drugs. The sequence was obtained from a woman in her thirties or forties with Graves disease. CDR3 coding DNA: TGTGCCAGCAGCCCCACTGGGGGGCGAGGCACTGAAGCTTTCTTT. It encodes CASSPTGGRGTEAFF.